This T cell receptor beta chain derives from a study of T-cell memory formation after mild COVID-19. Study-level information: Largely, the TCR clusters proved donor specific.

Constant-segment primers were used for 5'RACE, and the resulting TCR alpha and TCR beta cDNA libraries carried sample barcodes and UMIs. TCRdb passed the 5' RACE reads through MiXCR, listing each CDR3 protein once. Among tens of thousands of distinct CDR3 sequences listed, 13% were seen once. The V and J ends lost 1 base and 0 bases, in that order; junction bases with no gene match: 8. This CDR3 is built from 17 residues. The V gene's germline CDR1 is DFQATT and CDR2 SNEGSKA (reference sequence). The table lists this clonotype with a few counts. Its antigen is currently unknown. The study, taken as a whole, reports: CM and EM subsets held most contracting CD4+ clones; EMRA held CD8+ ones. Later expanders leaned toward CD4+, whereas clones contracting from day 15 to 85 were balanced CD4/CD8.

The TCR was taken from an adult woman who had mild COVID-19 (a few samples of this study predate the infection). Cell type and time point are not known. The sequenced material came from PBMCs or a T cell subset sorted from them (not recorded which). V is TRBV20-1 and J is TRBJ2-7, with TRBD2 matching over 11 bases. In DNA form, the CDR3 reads TGCAGTGCTAGAGCCCTCGGGACTAGCGGCCTCTCCTACGAGCAGTACTTC. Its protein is CSARALGTSGLSYEQYF.